This entry lists 30 T cell receptor beta chains sequenced from one sample in a study of blood T cell repertoires in COVID-19. Profiling relied on immunoSEQ multiplex PCR, and the TCRdb table lists in-frame clones only, not all of them. Of approximately 100,000 clones listed, approximately 90% are singletons. The specimen was peripheral blood. The receptor source for this set is a human donor with acute or convalescent COVID-19. The donor label of this sample is uncertain.

J is TRBJ1-3 and V is TRBV3-1 (or the pseudogene TRBV3-2); TRBD1 aligns across 9 bases. From germline, CDR1 is LGHDT and CDR2 YNNKEL (reference sequence). V trimming: 9 bases; J trimming: 4 bases; junction bases outside the gene matches: 19. The CDR3 runs to 18 residues. The DNA of the CDR3 is TGTGCCAGACCGACAGCTGGACAGGGGCGAAACTCCGGAAACACCATATATTTT. Residues: CARPTAGQGRNSGNTIYF.

The chain employs TRBV3-1 (or the pseudogene TRBV3-2) and TRBJ2-7; D may be TRBD1 (5 bases). The V and J ends lost 0 bases and 8 bases respectively, with 11 bases between them. The CDR3 totals 13 residues. Germline lookup yields CDR1 LGHDT and CDR2 YNNKEL (reference sequence). This CDR3 reads CASSQDLQGQQYF. CDR3 sequence (DNA): TGTGCCAGCAGCCAAGATTTGCAGGGTCAGCAGTACTTC.

The rearrangement links TRBV7-9 to TRBJ2-7, with D perhaps matching TRBD2 (5 bases). The CDR3 consists of 14 residues. V was pared by 1 base and J by 5 bases, with 12 bases between. Looked up from germline, CDR1 is SEHNR and CDR2 is FQNEAQ (reference sequence). CDR3 region: CASSLDPGFDEQYF. CDR3 nucleotides: TGTGCCAGCAGCTTAGATCCGGGGTTCGACGAGCAGTACTTC.

The chain carries TRBV7-9 and TRBJ1-1, with D possibly being TRBD1 (6 bases). V gave up 4 bases and J gave up 3 bases, with 15 bases separating them. CDR1 is SEHNR and CDR2 is FQNEAQ in the germline V gene (reference sequence). The CDR3 runs to 15 residues. The CDR3 spells CASSYRVFEDTEAFF. Written as DNA, the CDR3 is TGTGCCAGCAGCTACAGGGTTTTCGAGGACACTGAAGCTTTCTTT.

The chain recombines TRBV7-9 with TRBJ2-7; D might be TRBD2 (6 bases). Looked up from germline, CDR1 is SEHNR and CDR2 is FQNEAQ (reference sequence). Trimming stripped 0 bases from V and 3 bases from J, with 9 bases between. The CDR3 is made up of 14 amino acids. The CDR3 reads CASSLAGGYYEQYF. DNA for the CDR3: TGTGCCAGCAGCTTAGCGGGGGGTTACTACGAGCAGTACTTC.

This clone was observed once. The V call is TRBV7-2, the J call TRBJ1-6, with D unresolved. V was pared by 5 bases and J by 12 bases, with 14 bases between. CDR3 length equals 13 residues. Germline CDR1 and CDR2: SGHTA and FQGNSA. The CDR3 spells CASSPSMRLPLHF. CDR3 in DNA: TGTGCCAGCAGCCCAAGCATGCGACTACCCCTCCACTTT. The whole variable domain, filled in from reference TRBV7-2 and TRBJ1-6, reads GAGVSQSPSNKVTEKGKDVELRCDPISGHTALYWYRQSLGQGLEFLIYFQGNSAPDKSGLPSDRFSAERTGGSVSTLTIQRTQQEDSAVYLCASSPSMRLPLHFGNGTRLTVT.

This chain connects TRBV7-9 to TRBJ2-7; D may be TRBD1 (5 bases). There are 14 residues in the CDR3. V was shortened by 2 bases and J by 3 bases, with 11 bases between the two germline ends. Germline V gene lookup returns CDR1 SEHNR and CDR2 FQNEAQ (reference sequence). The CDR3 protein is CASSLQMDNYEQYF. In DNA, the CDR3 is TGTGCCAGCAGCTTACAAATGGACAACTACGAGCAGTACTTC.

The CDR3 nucleotides read TGTGCCAGCAGCCCAGGACAGCTGAACACCGGGGAGCTGTTTTTT. It codes for CASSPGQLNTGELFF. The chain recombines TRBV7-7 with TRBJ2-2, with a weak D call TRBD1 (6 bases). V shed 5 bases and J shed 1 base, with 11 bases lying between them. CDR1 is SSHAT, CDR2 FNYEAQ, per germline (reference sequence). The CDR3 runs 15 residues.

The rearrangement joins TRBV28 to TRBJ1-2; 8 bases agree with TRBD1. V was clipped by 5 bases and J by 8 bases; unmatched bases: 10. This CDR3 has 14 amino acids. CDR1 is MDHEN and CDR2 is SYDVKM in the germline V gene. CDR3 sequence reads: CASSNGQGWGGYTF. The CDR3 coding sequence is TGTGCCAGCAGTAATGGACAGGGCTGGGGGGGCTACACCTTC.

The genes are TRBV28 and TRBJ2-1; a possible D gene is TRBD1 (6 bases). V was shortened by 5 bases and J by 8 bases, with 16 bases between the two germline ends. The CDR3 runs 14 residues. The germline V gene has CDR1 MDHEN and CDR2 SYDVKM. The CDR3 is CASSPRRTVDEQFF. The CDR3 DNA is TGTGCCAGCAGTCCAAGGCGGACAGTCGATGAGCAGTTCTTC.

This clone was observed a few times. The V call is TRBV29-1, the J call TRBJ2-1; the match to TRBD1 covers 10 bases. The V segment lost 6 bases and the J segment 6 bases; nucleotides outside the gene matches: 8. This CDR3 region has 14 residues. Germline V CDR1 and CDR2: SQVTM, ANQGSEA. DNA for the CDR3: TGCAGCGTCTTCGACAGGGGGCTTGGCAATGAGCAGTTCTTC. Translation gives CSVFDRGLGNEQFF.

The rearrangement uses TRBV15 and TRBJ2-7, with D perhaps TRBD1 (5 bases). CDR1 and CDR2 (germline): LNHNV, YYDKDF (reference sequence). CDR3 length: 13 residues. The V gene lost 1 base and the J gene lost 4 bases, with 8 bases spanning the gap. The CDR3 coding sequence is TGTGCCACCAGCAGAGTCCCAGGGTACGAGCAGTACTTC. Translated: CATSRVPGYEQYF. The whole variable domain, filled in from reference TRBV15 and TRBJ2-7, reads DAMVIQNPRYQVTQFGKPVTLSCSQTLNHNVMYWYQQKSSQAPKLLFHYYDKDFNNEADTPDNFQSRRPNTSFCFLDIRSPGLGDTAMYLCATSRVPGYEQYFGPGTRLTVT.

The J gene is TRBJ1-1, the V gene TRBV6-5, with D possibly being TRBD1 (5 bases). This CDR3 has 15 amino acids. V gave up 7 bases and J gave up 1 base, with 16 bases separating them. The germline V gene has CDR1 MNHEY and CDR2 SVGAGI. This CDR3 reads CASTGGSVRNTEAFF. DNA for the CDR3: TGTGCCAGCACCGGGGGATCGGTGAGGAACACTGAAGCTTTCTTT.

This chain joins TRBV7-9 and TRBJ2-7; possible D gene TRBD1, 6 bases. Per the germline V gene, CDR1 is SEHNR and CDR2 is FQNEAQ (reference sequence). The V end lost 5 bases, the J end lost 0 bases, and 8 bases lay between the germline ends. The CDR3 has 13 residues. CDR3 protein: CASSRDNSYEQYF. The CDR3 DNA is TGTGCCAGCAGCCGGGACAACTCCTACGAGCAGTACTTC.

The chain carries TRBV19 and TRBJ1-5; 10 nucleotides line up with TRBD1. With 7 bases clipped from V and 5 bases from J, the junction kept 5 bases outside the gene matches. The CDR3 has 14 amino acids. Germline loops: CDR1 LNHDA, CDR2 SQIVND (reference sequence). The CDR3 DNA reads TGTGCCAGTAACAGGGGACAGGGGTATCAGCCCCAGCATTTT. This codes for CASNRGQGYQPQHF.

This chain connects TRBV28 to TRBJ2-5, with D perhaps matching TRBD2 (5 bases). Deletions cut 3 bases from V and 2 bases from J, with 7 bases between. The CDR3 is 13 residues long. CDR1 is MDHEN, CDR2 SYDVKM, per germline. The CDR3 sequence: CASSLGGQETQYF. In DNA, the CDR3 is TGTGCCAGCAGTTTGGGCGGGCAAGAGACCCAGTACTTC.

V and J are TRBV21-1 and TRBJ2-3; the D call in the table, TRBD2, was not verified against the DNA. TRBV21-1 is noted as a pseudogene. CDR3 length: 16 residues. CDR3 region: CASTPLKSGREGTQYF. Written as DNA, the CDR3 is TGTGCCAGCACTCCCCTGAAAAGCGGGAGAGAAGGTACGCAGTATTTT.

This chain links TRBV18 with TRBJ1-1, with D possibly being TRBD1 (5 bases). Trimming removed 2 bases at V and 5 bases at J, with 15 bases between. CDR3 length: 15 amino acids. From germline, CDR1 is KGHSH and CDR2 LQKENI. The CDR3 region is CASSPSLGGTTEAFF. The CDR3 DNA reads TGTGCCAGCTCACCATCGTTGGGGGGGACTACTGAAGCTTTCTTT.

The chain has TRBV19 and TRBJ2-2; 11 bases are a match to TRBD2. The J segment lost 3 bases and the V segment lost 7 bases, leaving 10 bases of the junction unmatched. The CDR3 length is 17 residues. Germline V gene data show CDR1 as LNHDA and CDR2 as SQIVND (reference sequence). The CDR3 here is CASISSTSGDYTGELFF. CDR3 DNA sequence: TGTGCCAGTATCTCCTCGACTAGCGGGGATTACACCGGGGAGCTGTTTTTT.

The chain couples TRBV15 to TRBJ2-1, with 9 positions matching TRBD1. Germline lookup yields CDR1 LNHNV and CDR2 YYDKDF (reference sequence). The CDR3 runs 15 residues. V was pared by 4 bases and J by 8 bases, with 9 bases of the junction left unmatched. In DNA, the CDR3 is TGTGCCACCAGCACCGGGACAGGGCGTAGGGATGAGCAGTTCTTC. Encoded protein: CATSTGTGRRDEQFF.

The J gene is TRBJ2-2, the V gene TRBV9; tentative D call: TRBD1 (6 bases). V gave up 3 bases and J gave up 7 bases, with 13 bases separating them. Germline loops: CDR1 SGDLS, CDR2 YYNGEE. The CDR3 spans 14 residues. This chain's CDR3 is CASSATGSNGELFF. The CDR3 nucleotides are TGTGCCAGCAGCGCCACAGGGTCCAACGGGGAGCTGTTTTTT.

This sequence joins TRBV3-1 (or the pseudogene TRBV3-2) and TRBJ1-1, with 7 bases aligning to TRBD1. The CDR3 has 15 residues. V shed 1 base, J shed 1 base, and the junction held 3 bases outside the gene matches. Germline CDR1 reads LGHDT; CDR2 reads YNNKEL (reference sequence). Here the CDR3 DNA reads TGTGCCAGCAGCCAAGCAGGGGGAGGGAACACTGAAGCTTTCTTT. It is translated as CASSQAGGGNTEAFF.

The V gene is TRBV7-9, the J gene TRBJ2-7; 8 nucleotides agree with TRBD1. CDR3 length equals 17 residues. Trimming took 4 bases from V and 2 from J; bases not matched to a gene: 13. Looked up from germline, CDR1 is SEHNR and CDR2 is FQNEAQ (reference sequence). The DNA of the CDR3 is TGTGCCAGCAGCTCCGGGACAGGATTTTCGATCGCCTACGAGCAGTACTTC. Translation: CASSSGTGFSIAYEQYF.

The rearrangement links TRBV6-2 or TRBV6-3 to TRBJ2-2; D uncertain. The CDR3 is 13 residues long. Germline CDR1 and CDR2: MNHEY and SVGEGT. The germline V and J ends were trimmed by 5 bases and 1 base, with 5 bases remaining between them. CDR3 DNA sequence: TGTGCCAGCAGTAGGAGGAACACCGGGGAGCTGTTTTTT. It encodes CASSRRNTGELFF.

The CDR3 reads CASSDQTGITGELFF. In nucleotides, the CDR3 is TGTGCCAGCAGTGACCAGACAGGTATAACCGGGGAGCTGTTTTTT. J is TRBJ2-2 and V is TRBV6-4; D might be TRBD1 (6 bases). V was clipped by 2 bases and J by 5 bases, with 12 bases between them. The length of the CDR3 is 15 residues. CDR1 MRHNA and CDR2 SNTAGT come from the germline V gene.

The J gene is TRBJ1-2, the V gene TRBV5-4, with D possibly matching TRBD1 (5 bases). From germline, CDR1 is SGHNT and CDR2 YYREEE (reference sequence). V lost 3 bases and J lost 7, with 19 bases in between. This CDR3 region has 15 residues. The CDR3 DNA reads TGTGCCAGCAGCTCAGGACCGTTTGGAGGGGCTGGCTACACCTTC. This gives the protein CASSSGPFGGAGYTF. The whole variable domain, remainder taken from reference TRBV5-4 and TRBJ1-2, is ETGVTQSPTHLIKTRGQQVTLRCSSQSGHNTVSWYQQALGQGPQFIFQYYREEENGRGNFPPRFSGLQFPNYSSELNVNALELDDSALYLCASSSGPFGGAGYTFGSGTRLTVV.

This chain joins TRBV30 and TRBJ1-1; D is unclear. CDR1 and CDR2 (germline): GTSNPN, SVGIG (reference sequence). V was clipped by 2 bases and J by 5 bases, with 15 bases between them. This CDR3 contains 14 residues. The CDR3 loop is CAWSLRDQRTEAFF. CDR3 coding DNA: TGTGCCTGGAGTTTACGGGATCAGAGGACTGAAGCTTTCTTT.

This clone was picked up a small number of times. The DNA of the CDR3 is TGTGCCAGCAGCTTGGGGGGGTATAATTCACCCCTCCACTTT. Translation gives CASSLGGYNSPLHF. The chain uses TRBV7-9 and TRBJ1-6; TRBD1 might be the D (5 bases). Trimming pared 3 bases from V and 4 bases from J, leaving 7 bases between. The CDR3 is 14 amino acids. Germline assignment: CDR1 SEHNR and CDR2 FQNEAQ (reference sequence). The complete variable domain, with remaining parts taken from reference TRBV7-9 and TRBJ1-6, reads DTGVSQNPRHKITKRGQNVTFRCDPISEHNRLYWYRQTLGQGPEFLTYFQNEAQLEKSRLLSDRFSAERPKGSFSTLEIQRTEQGDSAMYLCASSLGGYNSPLHFGNGTRLTVT.

The chain links TRBV29-1 to TRBJ2-7; TRBD1 agrees at 9 bases. Germline lookup yields CDR1 SQVTM and CDR2 ANQGSEA. The CDR3 has 13 residues. Trimming cost V 6 bases and J 2 bases; bases outside gene matches: 5. The CDR3 spells CSVPGQGPYEQYF. In DNA, the CDR3 is TGCAGCGTACCGGGACAGGGCCCCTACGAGCAGTACTTC.

This chain joins TRBV30 and TRBJ1-2, with D perhaps TRBD1 (5 bases). Germline-derived CDR1 and CDR2 are GTSNPN and SVGIG (reference sequence). The CDR3 covers 13 residues. The ends were cut back, 8 bases at V and 7 bases at J, with 20 bases in the middle. The CDR3: CAGAAGGSSGYTF. The CDR3 DNA reads TGTGCCGGGGCGGCGGGGGGGAGCTCTGGCTACACCTTC. The whole variable domain, remainder taken from reference TRBV30 and TRBJ1-2, is SQTIHQWPATLVQPVGSPLSLECTVEGTSNPNLYWYRQAAGRGLQLLFYSVGIGQISSEVPQNLSASRPQDRQFILSSKKLLLSDSGFYLCAGAAGGSSGYTFGSGTRLTVV.